These 10 T cell receptor beta chains originate from one sample sequenced in a study of Ad26.COV2.S vaccination and SARS-CoV-2 variants. Treatment defined: around 19 received Ad26.COV2.S at low or high dose, single or two shots; several received placebo; per-sample allocation not given. Collection of samples fell on day 63 after the first vaccine or placebo injection. The repertoire was sequenced with immunoSEQ multiplex PCR; TCRdb's copy has only in-frame clones and lacks some. Of some 390,000 clones detected, around nine tenths appear once; the ten largest clones hold around 1.8%. Here the sequenced sample was peripheral blood, taken in a trial of Ad26.COV2.S vaccine versus placebo. These receptors came from a person aged 18-60 years who received the Ad26.COV2.S COVID-19 vaccine or a placebo.

V is TRBV29-1 and J is TRBJ2-7; D remains ambiguous. The CDR3 is 12 amino acids. In germline, CDR1 is SQVTM, CDR2 ANQGSEA. Trimming removed 5 bases at V and 3 bases at J, with 11 bases between. The CDR3 DNA is TGCAGCGTTATGGATCAAAACTACGAGCAGTACTTC. It codes for CSVMDQNYEQYF.

The chain employs TRBV9 and TRBJ1-1, with D possibly being TRBD1 (6 bases). CDR1 and CDR2 from the germline V gene are SGDLS and YYNGEE. The CDR3 runs 14 residues. V was trimmed by 0 bases and J by 1 base, leaving 7 bases between them. For the CDR3, the DNA is TGTGCCAGCAGCGTAGGGGGACAGAACACTGAAGCTTTCTTT. Encoded protein: CASSVGGQNTEAFF. The full variable domain, in which reference TRBV9 and TRBJ1-1 provide the parts outside the CDR3, is DSGVTQTPKHLITATGQRVTLRCSPRSGDLSVYWYQQSLDQGLQFLIQYYNGEERAKGNILERFSAQQFPDLHSELNLSSLELGDSALYFCASSVGGQNTEAFFGQGTRLTVV.

The chain uses TRBV7-2 and TRBJ2-5; a weak D match, TRBD2 (6 bases). In germline, CDR1 is SGHTA, CDR2 FQGNSA. CDR3 size: 15 residues. The V end was cut by 4 bases, the J end by 4 bases, with 16 bases between. The DNA for the CDR3 is TGTGCCAGCAGCTCCCTGGGACTTGCCAGAGAGACCCAGTACTTC. Encoded protein: CASSSLGLARETQYF.

The V call is TRBV19, the J call TRBJ1-2, with D tentatively TRBD1 (5 bases). Germline V gene lookup returns CDR1 LNHDA and CDR2 SQIVND (reference sequence). The CDR3 extends over 14 amino acids. Trimming removed 3 bases from V and 4 bases from J, with 12 bases in between. The CDR3 region is CASSIPDNTYGYTF. CDR3 nucleotides: TGTGCCAGTAGTATCCCGGACAATACCTATGGCTACACCTTC.

The chain is built from TRBV4-2 and TRBJ2-7, with 8 nucleotides matching TRBD2. CDR3 length: 16 amino acids. The germline V gene has CDR1 LGHNA and CDR2 YNFKEQ. After removal of 0 bases from V and 5 bases from J, the junction contained 9 bases not matched to a gene. The CDR3, as DNA: TGTGCCAGCAGCCAAGATTTTTCGGGAGGGCCTAACGAGCAGTACTTC. It codes for CASSQDFSGGPNEQYF.

This chain uses TRBV20-1 with TRBJ1-3, with unresolved D. Germline V gives CDR1 DFQATT, CDR2 SNEGSKA (reference sequence). V was pared by 3 bases and J by 8 bases, with 17 bases between. This CDR3 region has 14 residues. DNA for the CDR3: TGCAGTGCTAGTCACTCGGGTTTTCTAGACACCATATATTTT. It yields the protein CSASHSGFLDTIYF.

This chain uses TRBV5-8 with TRBJ1-5; D may be TRBD1 (5 bases). The germline CDR1 and CDR2 sequences are SGHTS and YDEGEE. V was trimmed by 4 bases and J by 3 bases, leaving 17 bases between them. The CDR3 consists of 16 residues. The CDR3 coding sequence is TGTGCCAGCAGCCCCGGGGAGGGGCCCACCAATCAGCCCCAGCATTTT. Protein: CASSPGEGPTNQPQHF.

The chain couples TRBV11-3 to TRBJ2-3; perhaps TRBD2 as D (6 bases). From germline, CDR1 is SGHNT and CDR2 YENEEA. CDR3 length: 17 residues. The V end was cut by 1 base, the J end by 2 bases, with 16 bases between. CDR3 sequence: CASSLGSGRRATDTQYF. In DNA form, the CDR3 reads TGTGCCAGCAGCTTAGGATCGGGCCGGAGGGCCACAGATACGCAGTATTTT. Together with reference TRBV11-3 and TRBJ2-3, the CDR3 gives the full variable domain: EAGVVQSPRYKIIEKKQPVAFWCNPISGHNTLYWYLQNLGQGPELLIRYENEEAVDDSQLPKDRFSAERLKGVDSTLKIQPAELGDSAVYLCASSLGSGRRATDTQYFGPGTRLTVL.

The chain is built from TRBV11-1 and TRBJ2-1, with 8 bases aligning to TRBD2. V was clipped by 3 bases and J by 2 bases; unmatched bases: 3. The CDR3 is made up of 15 amino acids. Germline lookup yields CDR1 SGHAT and CDR2 FQDESV (reference sequence). The CDR3 DNA is TGTGCCAGCAGCTTGGCCGGGAGGGCCTACAATGAGCAGTTCTTC. Protein: CASSLAGRAYNEQFF. The full variable domain, its missing parts supplied by reference TRBV11-1 and TRBJ2-1, is EAEVAQSPRYKITEKSQAVAFWCDPISGHATLYWYRQILGQGPELLVQFQDESVVDDSQLPKDRFSAERLKGVDSTLKIQPAELGDSAMYLCASSLAGRAYNEQFFGPGTRLTVL.

The V call is TRBV28, the J call TRBJ1-6; D is uncertain. The length of the CDR3 is 12 residues. Deletions cut 3 bases from V and 9 bases from J, with 6 bases between. CDR1 is MDHEN, CDR2 SYDVKM, per germline. The CDR3 is CASSLEGSPLHF. The DNA for the CDR3 is TGTGCCAGCAGTTTGGAGGGTTCACCCCTCCACTTT.